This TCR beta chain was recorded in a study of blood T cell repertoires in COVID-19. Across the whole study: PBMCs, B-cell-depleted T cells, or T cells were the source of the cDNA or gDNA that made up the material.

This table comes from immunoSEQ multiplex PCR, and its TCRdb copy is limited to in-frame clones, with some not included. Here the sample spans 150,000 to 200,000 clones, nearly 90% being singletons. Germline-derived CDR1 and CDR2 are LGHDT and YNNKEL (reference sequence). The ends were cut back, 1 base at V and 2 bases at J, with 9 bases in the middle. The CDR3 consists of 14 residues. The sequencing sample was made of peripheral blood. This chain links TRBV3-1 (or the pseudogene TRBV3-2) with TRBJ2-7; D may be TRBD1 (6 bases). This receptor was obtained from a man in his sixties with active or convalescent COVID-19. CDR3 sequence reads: CASSQAGQTYEQYF. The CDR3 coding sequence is TGTGCCAGCAGCCAAGCAGGACAGACCTACGAGCAGTACTTC.